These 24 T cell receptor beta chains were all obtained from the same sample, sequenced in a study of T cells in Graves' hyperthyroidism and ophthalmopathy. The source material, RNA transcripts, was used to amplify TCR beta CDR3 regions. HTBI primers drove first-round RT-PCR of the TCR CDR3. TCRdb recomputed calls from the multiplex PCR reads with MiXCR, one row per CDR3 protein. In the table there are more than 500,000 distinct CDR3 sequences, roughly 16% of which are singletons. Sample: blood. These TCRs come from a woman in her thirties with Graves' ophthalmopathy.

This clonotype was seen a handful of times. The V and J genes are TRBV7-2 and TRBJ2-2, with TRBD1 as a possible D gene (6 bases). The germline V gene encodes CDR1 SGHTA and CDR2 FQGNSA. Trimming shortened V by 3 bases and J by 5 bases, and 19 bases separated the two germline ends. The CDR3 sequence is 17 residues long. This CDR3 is CASSLLPPGHATGELFF. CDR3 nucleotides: TGTGCCAGCAGCTTGCTCCCCCCGGGACACGCTACCGGGGAGCTGTTTTTT.

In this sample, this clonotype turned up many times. The CDR3 DNA sequence: TGCGCCAGCAGACCAGCGGGGCGCTCCGAGCAGTACTTC. Translation gives CASRPAGRSEQYF. The chain uses TRBV5-1 and TRBJ2-7, with 7 positions matching TRBD2. Trimming cost V 5 bases and J 6 bases; bases outside gene matches: 8. The CDR3 totals 13 residues. Germline V CDR1 and CDR2: SGHRS, YFSETQ.

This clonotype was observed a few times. Here the CDR3 DNA reads TGTGCCAGCAGTTCAGAAAGCGGGGTTTACAATGAGCAGTTCTTC. It translates to CASSSESGVYNEQFF. The chain combines TRBV6-1 with TRBJ2-1, with 7 bases aligning to TRBD2. The germline V gene has CDR1 MNHNS and CDR2 SASEGT. Unmatched junction bases numbered 8, after V lost 5 bases and J lost 4 bases. The CDR3 consists of 15 residues.

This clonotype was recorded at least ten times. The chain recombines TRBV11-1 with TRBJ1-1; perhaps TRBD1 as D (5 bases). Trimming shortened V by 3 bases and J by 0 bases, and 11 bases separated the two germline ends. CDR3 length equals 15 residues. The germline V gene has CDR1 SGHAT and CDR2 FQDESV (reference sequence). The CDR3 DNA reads TGTGCCAGCAGCTTCCAGGGACGGATGAACACTGAAGCTTTCTTT. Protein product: CASSFQGRMNTEAFF.

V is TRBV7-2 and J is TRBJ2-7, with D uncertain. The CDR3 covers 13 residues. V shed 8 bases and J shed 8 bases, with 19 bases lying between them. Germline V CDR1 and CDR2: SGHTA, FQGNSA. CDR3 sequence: CASGSLLPHKQYF. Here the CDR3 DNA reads TGTGCCAGCGGCTCCCTCCTACCCCACAAGCAGTACTTC.

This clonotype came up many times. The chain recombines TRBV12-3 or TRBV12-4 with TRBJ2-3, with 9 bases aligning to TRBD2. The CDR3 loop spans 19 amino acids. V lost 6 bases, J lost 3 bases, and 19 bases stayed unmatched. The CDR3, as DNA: TGTGCCAGCAGCAAAAGGCTCTTCCTTAGCGGGAGTAGGACAGATACGCAGTATTTT. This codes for CASSKRLFLSGSRTDTQYF.

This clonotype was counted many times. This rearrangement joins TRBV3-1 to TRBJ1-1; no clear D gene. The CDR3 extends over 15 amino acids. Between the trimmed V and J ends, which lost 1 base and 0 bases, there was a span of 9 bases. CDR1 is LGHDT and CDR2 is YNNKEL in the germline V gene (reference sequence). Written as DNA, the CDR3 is TGTGCCAGCAGCCAAGTCGGATCCATGAACACTGAAGCTTTCTTT. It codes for CASSQVGSMNTEAFF.

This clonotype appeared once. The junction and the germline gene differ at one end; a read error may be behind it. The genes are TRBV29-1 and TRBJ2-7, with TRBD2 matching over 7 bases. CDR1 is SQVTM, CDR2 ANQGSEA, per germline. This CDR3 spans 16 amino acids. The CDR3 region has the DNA TGCAGCGTTGAAGCCTTGGGGGGGGAGTTCCCCTACGGGCAGTACTTC. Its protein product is CSVEALGGEFPYGQYF.

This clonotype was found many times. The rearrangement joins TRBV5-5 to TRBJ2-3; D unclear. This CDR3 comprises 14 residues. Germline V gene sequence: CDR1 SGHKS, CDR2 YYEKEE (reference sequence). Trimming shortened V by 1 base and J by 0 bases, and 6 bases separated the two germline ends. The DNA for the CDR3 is TGTGCCAGCAGCTTGTCGGCAAGCACAGATACGCAGTATTTT. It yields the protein CASSLSASTDTQYF.

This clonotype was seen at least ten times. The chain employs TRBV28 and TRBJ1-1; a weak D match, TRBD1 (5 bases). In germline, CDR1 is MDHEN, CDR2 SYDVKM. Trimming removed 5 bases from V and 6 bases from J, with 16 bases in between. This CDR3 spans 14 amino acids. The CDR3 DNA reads TGTGCCAGCAGTCCCTACGGGGGGTTCGCTGAAGCTTTCTTT. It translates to CASSPYGGFAEAFF.

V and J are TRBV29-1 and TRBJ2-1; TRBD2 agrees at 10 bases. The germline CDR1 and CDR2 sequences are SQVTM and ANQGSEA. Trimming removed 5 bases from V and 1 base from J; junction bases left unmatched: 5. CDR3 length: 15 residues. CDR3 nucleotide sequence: TGCAGCGTTCCCCTAGCGGGAGTGTCCTACAATGAGCAGTTCTTC. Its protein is CSVPLAGVSYNEQFF.

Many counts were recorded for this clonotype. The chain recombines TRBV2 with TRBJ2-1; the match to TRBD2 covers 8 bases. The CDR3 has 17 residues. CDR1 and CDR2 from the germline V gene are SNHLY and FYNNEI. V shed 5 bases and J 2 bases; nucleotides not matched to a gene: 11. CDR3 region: CASSPLREVPPYNEQFF. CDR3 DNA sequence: TGTGCCAGCAGTCCGCTGCGGGAGGTACCTCCCTACAATGAGCAGTTCTTC.

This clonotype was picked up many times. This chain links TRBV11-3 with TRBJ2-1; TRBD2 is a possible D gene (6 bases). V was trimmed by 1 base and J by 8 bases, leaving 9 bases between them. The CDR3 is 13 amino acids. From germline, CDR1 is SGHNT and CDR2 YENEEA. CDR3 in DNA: TGTGCCAGCAGCTTAGGATGGGAGGATGAGCAGTTCTTC. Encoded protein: CASSLGWEDEQFF.

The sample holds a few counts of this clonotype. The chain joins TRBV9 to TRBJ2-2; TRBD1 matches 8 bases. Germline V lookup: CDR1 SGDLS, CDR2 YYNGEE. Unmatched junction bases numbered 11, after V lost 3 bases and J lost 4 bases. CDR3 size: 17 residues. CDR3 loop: CASSAQLGQGGTGELFF. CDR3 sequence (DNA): TGTGCCAGCAGCGCACAACTTGGACAGGGCGGCACCGGGGAGCTGTTTTTT.

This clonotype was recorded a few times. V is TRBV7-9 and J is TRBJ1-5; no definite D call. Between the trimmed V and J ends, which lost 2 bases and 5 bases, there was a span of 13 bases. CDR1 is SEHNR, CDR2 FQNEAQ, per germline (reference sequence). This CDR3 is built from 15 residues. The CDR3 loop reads CASSLSGFEDQPQHF. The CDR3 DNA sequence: TGTGCCAGCAGCTTATCAGGATTTGAAGATCAGCCCCAGCATTTT.

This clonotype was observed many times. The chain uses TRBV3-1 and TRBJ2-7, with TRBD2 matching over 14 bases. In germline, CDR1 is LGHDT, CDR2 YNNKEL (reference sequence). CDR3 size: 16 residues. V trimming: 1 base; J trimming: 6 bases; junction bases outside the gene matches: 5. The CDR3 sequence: CASSQGLAGGPIEQYF. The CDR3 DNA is TGTGCCAGCAGCCAAGGACTAGCGGGAGGGCCAATCGAGCAGTACTTC.

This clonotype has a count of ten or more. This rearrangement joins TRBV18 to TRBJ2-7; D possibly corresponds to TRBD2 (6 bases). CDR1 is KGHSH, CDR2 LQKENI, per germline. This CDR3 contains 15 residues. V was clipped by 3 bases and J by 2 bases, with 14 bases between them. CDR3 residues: CASSPGTPRTYEQYF. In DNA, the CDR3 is TGTGCCAGCTCACCCGGGACTCCTAGGACCTACGAGCAGTACTTC.

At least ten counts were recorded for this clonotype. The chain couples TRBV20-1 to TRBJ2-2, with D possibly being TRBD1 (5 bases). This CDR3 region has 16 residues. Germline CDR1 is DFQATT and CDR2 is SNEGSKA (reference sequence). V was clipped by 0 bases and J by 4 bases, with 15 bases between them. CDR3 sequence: CSARDPRGTGTGELFF. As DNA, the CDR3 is TGCAGTGCTAGAGACCCTAGGGGAACGGGCACCGGGGAGCTGTTTTTT.

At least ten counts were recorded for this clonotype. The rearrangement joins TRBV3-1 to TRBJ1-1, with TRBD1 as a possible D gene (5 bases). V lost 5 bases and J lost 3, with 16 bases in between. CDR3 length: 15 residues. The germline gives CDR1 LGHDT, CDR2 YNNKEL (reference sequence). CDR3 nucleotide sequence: TGTGCCAGCAGCTCCCGGACCCCAGGGTACACTGAAGCTTTCTTT. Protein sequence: CASSSRTPGYTEAFF.

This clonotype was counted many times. CDR3 DNA: TGTGCCAGCAGCTCCCCTCAGACTAGCGCAGGAGATACGCAGTATTTT. This sequence encodes CASSSPQTSAGDTQYF. The chain employs TRBV3-2 and TRBJ2-3; the D call in the table, TRBD2, was not verified against the DNA. TRBV3-2 is deemed a pseudogene. The CDR3 is made up of 16 amino acids.

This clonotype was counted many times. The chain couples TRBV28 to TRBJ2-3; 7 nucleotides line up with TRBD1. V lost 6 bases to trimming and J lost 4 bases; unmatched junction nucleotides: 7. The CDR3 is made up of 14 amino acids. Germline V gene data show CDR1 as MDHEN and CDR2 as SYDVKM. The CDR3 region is CASSLGQFSDTQYF. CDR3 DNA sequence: TGTGCCAGCAGCCTGGGACAGTTTTCAGATACGCAGTATTTT.

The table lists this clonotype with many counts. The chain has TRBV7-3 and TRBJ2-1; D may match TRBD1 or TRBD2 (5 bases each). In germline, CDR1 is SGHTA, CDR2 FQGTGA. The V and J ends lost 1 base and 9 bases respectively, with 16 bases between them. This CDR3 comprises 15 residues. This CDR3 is CASSLIPLGVGEQFF. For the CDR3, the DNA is TGTGCCAGCAGCTTAATCCCTTTGGGGGTAGGTGAGCAGTTCTTC.

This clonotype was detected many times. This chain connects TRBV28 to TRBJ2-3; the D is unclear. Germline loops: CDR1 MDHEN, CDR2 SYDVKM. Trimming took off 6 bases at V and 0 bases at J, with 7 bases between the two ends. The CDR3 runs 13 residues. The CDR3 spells CASRRSSTDTQYF. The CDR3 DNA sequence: TGTGCCAGCAGGAGGTCTAGCACAGATACGCAGTATTTT. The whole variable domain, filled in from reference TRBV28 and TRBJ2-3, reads DVKVTQSSRYLVKRTGEKVFLECVQDMDHENMFWYRQDPGLGLRLIYFSYDVKMKEKGDIPEGYSVSREKKERFSLILESASTNQTSMYLCASRRSSTDTQYFGPGTRLTVL.

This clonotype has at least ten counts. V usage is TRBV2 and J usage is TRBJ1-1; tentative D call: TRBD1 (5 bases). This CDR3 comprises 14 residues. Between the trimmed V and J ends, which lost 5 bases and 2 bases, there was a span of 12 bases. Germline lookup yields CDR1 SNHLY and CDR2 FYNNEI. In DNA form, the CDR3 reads TGTGCCAGCAGTTCCGGGGCCAGAAACACTGAAGCTTTCTTT. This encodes CASSSGARNTEAFF.